The sequence of this TCR beta chain was determined in a study of blood T cell repertoires in COVID-19. In the study overall: Acute and convalescent COVID-19 samples came from the United States, Italy and Spain. Nucleic acid was either cDNA or gDNA, and it came from T cells, B-cell-depleted T cells, or PBMCs.

One Seattle source followed patients from active infection through their disease course. Under the authors' procedure: Amplification of reference gene primers was used by the study to estimate nucleated cell counts. This table comes from immunoSEQ multiplex PCR, and its TCRdb copy is limited to in-frame clones, with some not included. That table supplies the V and J calls and clone size; D and trimming were determined from the DNA. In the table there are some 390,000 clones, about 89% of which are singletons. The germline V gene has CDR1 SGHAT and CDR2 FQDESV (reference sequence). There are 15 residues in the CDR3. V shed 3 bases and J shed 4 bases, with 14 bases lying between them.

Specimen: peripheral blood. This sequence originates from a woman in her thirties or forties with COVID-19, enrolled during active disease. The chain employs TRBV11-1 and TRBJ2-3, with D perhaps TRBD1 (7 bases). CDR3 DNA: TGTGCCAGCAGCTTCAGGGGGGCTTCCGCAGATACGCAGTATTTT. Protein sequence: CASSFRGASADTQYF.